This T cell receptor (beta chain) derives from a study of T cell responses to AZD1222 COVID-19 vaccine. Germline V CDR1 and CDR2: SGHRS, YFSETQ. The CDR3 extends over 15 residues, inclusive of both ends. Produced via immunoSEQ multiplex PCR; TCRdb's table is partial and in-frame only. Here the sample spans 110,000 or so clones, about nine tenths being singletons. Study outcomes and limitations: Spike-wide vaccine-associated CD4 TCRs dominated at 160-218 and 743-854. Possibly, clonal diversity was underestimated; donors were largely white British and included more females.

Notes on this clone: What it recognizes is unknown. No DNA is shown, since the ends of the CDR3 on it are uncertain; the CDR3 is the one TCRdb lists.

This chain connects TRBV5-1 to TRBJ1-2. Sequencing used peripheral blood, obtained 28 days after the second AZD1222 dose. This clonotype originated in an adult who received the AZD1222 COVID-19 vaccine. CDR3 in amino acids: CASSSGLNFGAGYTF.